The 2 T cell receptor beta chains below were found in one sample sequenced in a study of vaccination effects on CD4 cells after COVID-19. The antigens of these receptors remain unknown. At the end of approximately 10 days of culture, CD4+ T cells were isolated. TCRdb's table, derived via immunoSEQ multiplex PCR, lists solely in-frame clones and lacks some. The data show approximately 37,000 clones, approximately 75% seen once. Sequenced material: CD4+ T cells from PBMCs cultured without peptide, taken before COVID-19 vaccination. The receptors were gathered from a human donor who received a COVID-19 vaccine.

The sample holds one count of this clone. This sequence joins TRBV3-1 (or the pseudogene TRBV3-2) and TRBJ1-3, with a weak D call TRBD1 (6 bases). The CDR3 runs to 16 residues. The germline V and J ends were trimmed by 1 base and 4 bases, with 14 bases remaining between them. Germline CDR1 is LGHDT and CDR2 is YNNKEL (reference sequence). CDR3 bases: TGTGCCAGCAGCCAAGCAACAGGGTCGCAGGGAAACACCATATATTTT. This codes for CASSQATGSQGNTIYF.

As for this clone: This same CDR3 is encoded by further DNA sequences in the sample. CDR3 nucleotides: TGTGCCACCAGCAGAGATACGGGGGCAAGGACAGATACGCAGTATTTT. Translation: CATSRDTGARTDTQYF. J is TRBJ2-3 and V is TRBV15, with D perhaps matching TRBD1 or TRBD2 (6 bases each). From germline, CDR1 is LNHNV and CDR2 YYDKDF (reference sequence). The CDR3 is 16 amino acids. With 0 bases removed from V and 3 bases from J, the gap between germline ends came to 13 bases.